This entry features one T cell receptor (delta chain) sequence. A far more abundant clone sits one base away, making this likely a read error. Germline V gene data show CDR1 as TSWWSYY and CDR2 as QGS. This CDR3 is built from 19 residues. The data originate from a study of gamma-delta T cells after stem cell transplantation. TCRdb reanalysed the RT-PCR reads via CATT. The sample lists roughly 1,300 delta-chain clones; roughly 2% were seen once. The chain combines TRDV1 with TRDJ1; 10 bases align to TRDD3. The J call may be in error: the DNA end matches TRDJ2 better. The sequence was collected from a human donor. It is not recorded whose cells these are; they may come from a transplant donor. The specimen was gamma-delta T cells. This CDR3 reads CALGEREATGGFFPDKLFF. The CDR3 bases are TGTGCTCTTGGGGAAAGGGAGGCTACTGGGGGATTTTTCCCCGATAAACTCTTCTTT.